A single sample is the source of the 18 T cell receptor beta chains below, sequenced in a study of T cell responses to AZD1222 COVID-19 vaccine. TCRdb's table, derived via immunoSEQ multiplex PCR, lists solely in-frame clones and lacks some. The sample yields about 180,000 clones, 88% seen once. The sample in question was peripheral blood, obtained on day 0 of AZD1222 vaccination. These receptors came from an adult in good health.

The J gene is TRBJ1-3, the V gene TRBV9; maybe TRBD1 (5 bases). Germline V gene data show CDR1 as SGDLS and CDR2 as YYNGEE. The CDR3 covers 16 residues. Trimming stripped 0 bases from V and 6 bases from J, with 16 bases between. The CDR3 DNA reads as TGTGCCAGCAGCGTAGGGGTCAGCGGGGGAATAAACACCATATATTTT. Translated, it gives CASSVGVSGGINTIYF.

V and J are TRBV7-9 and TRBJ1-5; no clear D. CDR3 length: 14 amino acids. The V gene lost 1 base and the J gene lost 3 bases, with 7 bases spanning the gap. Germline values: CDR1 SEHNR, CDR2 FQNEAQ (reference sequence). CDR3 residues: CASSLEGPNQPQHF. CDR3 nucleotide sequence: TGTGCCAGCAGCTTAGAGGGCCCCAATCAGCCCCAGCATTTT.

The chain joins TRBV4-3 to TRBJ2-1; 8 positions match TRBD1. J lost 2 bases, V lost 3 bases, and 3 bases had no gene match. The CDR3 consists of 15 residues. Germline V gives CDR1 LGHNA, CDR2 YSLEER. The CDR3 protein is CASSQDRDTYNEQFF. The CDR3 DNA sequence: TGCGCCAGCAGCCAGGACAGGGATACCTACAATGAGCAGTTCTTC.

The V gene is TRBV6-5, the J gene TRBJ2-7, with 9 nucleotides matching TRBD2. The CDR3 runs 14 residues. The ends lost 6 bases at V and 2 bases at J; junction bases unmatched: 5. CDR1 and CDR2 (germline): MNHEY, SVGAGI. Here the CDR3 reads CASRVLAGTYEQYF. CDR3 coding DNA: TGTGCCAGCAGGGTTCTAGCGGGGACCTACGAGCAGTACTTC.

V is TRBV3-1 (or the pseudogene TRBV3-2) and J is TRBJ1-2; unclear D gene. The V end lost 0 bases, the J end lost 5 bases, and 16 bases lay between the germline ends. Germline CDR1 LGHDT, CDR2 YNNKEL (reference sequence). The CDR3 sequence is 16 residues long. The CDR3, as DNA: TGTGCCAGCAGCCAAGATCCCGACCGTCCCGGTTATGGCTACACCTTC. The encoded protein is CASSQDPDRPGYGYTF.

The chain carries TRBV15 and TRBJ2-5, with D perhaps matching TRBD1 (6 bases). The CDR3 is 13 amino acids. Trimming left V 0 bases short and J 12 bases short, with 14 bases between. Looked up from germline, CDR1 is LNHNV and CDR2 is YYDKDF (reference sequence). As DNA, the CDR3 is TGTGCCACCAGCAGAGACTGGACAGATTCTAAGTACTTC. Its translation is CATSRDWTDSKYF.

The rearrangement joins TRBV7-2 to TRBJ1-4; tentatively, D is TRBD1 (5 bases). V shed 5 bases and J shed 5 bases, with 12 bases lying between them. The CDR3 runs to 14 residues. The germline V gene encodes CDR1 SGHTA and CDR2 FQGNSA. CDR3 sequence (DNA): TGTGCCAGCAGCCCAGTGGGGGGGAATGAAAAACTGTTTTTT. It yields the protein CASSPVGGNEKLFF. Drawing the rest from reference TRBV7-2 and TRBJ1-4, the complete variable domain is GAGVSQSPSNKVTEKGKDVELRCDPISGHTALYWYRQSLGQGLEFLIYFQGNSAPDKSGLPSDRFSAERTGGSVSTLTIQRTQQEDSAVYLCASSPVGGNEKLFFGSGTQLSVL.

The rearrangement joins TRBV6-6 to TRBJ1-5; the match to TRBD1 covers 7 bases. V shed 7 bases and J 3 bases; nucleotides not matched to a gene: 3. Germline CDR1 reads MNHNY; CDR2 reads SVGAGI (reference sequence). This CDR3 spans 13 amino acids. The CDR3 nucleotides are TGTGCCAGCACAGACAGGGTCAATCAGCCCCAGCATTTT. This sequence encodes CASTDRVNQPQHF.

This chain connects TRBV30 to TRBJ1-6; no definite D call. Germline loops: CDR1 GTSNPN, CDR2 SVGIG (reference sequence). Trimming stripped 3 bases from V and 8 bases from J, with 17 bases between. The CDR3 contains 15 residues. The CDR3 here is CAWRGDMGGDSPLHF. Here the CDR3 DNA reads TGTGCCTGGAGGGGCGACATGGGCGGGGATTCACCCCTCCACTTT.

V is TRBV7-9 and J is TRBJ2-1, with 8 bases lining up with TRBD1. Germline V gene data show CDR1 as SEHNR and CDR2 as FQNEAQ (reference sequence). The trim removed 5 bases at V and 8 bases at J, leaving 14 bases unmatched. The CDR3 sequence is 16 residues long. In DNA form, the CDR3 reads TGTGCCAGCAGCCCAAGGACAGGGCCTGCAGAGGATGAGCAGTTCTTC. This codes for CASSPRTGPAEDEQFF. Supplemented by reference TRBV7-9 and TRBJ2-1, the full variable domain reads DTGVSQNPRHKITKRGQNVTFRCDPISEHNRLYWYRQTLGQGPEFLTYFQNEAQLEKSRLLSDRFSAERPKGSFSTLEIQRTEQGDSAMYLCASSPRTGPAEDEQFFGPGTRLTVL.

The chain has TRBV19 and TRBJ1-2; 8 nucleotides match TRBD1. Losses at the gene ends were 10 bases for V and 7 bases for J; bases not matched to a gene: 11. CDR3 length equals 13 residues. The germline V gene has CDR1 LNHDA and CDR2 SQIVND (reference sequence). The CDR3 coding sequence is TGTGCCACCCTTTTGATCGACAGGGGTGGCTACACCTTC. As protein: CATLLIDRGGYTF.

This clone was picked up a small number of times. This chain uses TRBV6-2 or TRBV6-3 with TRBJ1-1, with a possible D match to TRBD1 (5 bases). The V gene lost 6 bases and the J gene lost 4 bases, with 15 bases spanning the gap. The CDR3 length is 14 residues. Per germline, CDR1 MNHEY and CDR2 SVGEGT. CDR3 amino acids: CASRYSGGTTEAFF. DNA for the CDR3: TGTGCCAGCAGATACAGCGGTGGGACCACTGAAGCTTTCTTT.

J is TRBJ2-7 and V is TRBV7-2; D not certain. Trimming took off 6 bases at V and 0 bases at J, with 12 bases between the two ends. Per the germline V gene, CDR1 is SGHTA and CDR2 is FQGNSA. This CDR3 is built from 14 residues. The CDR3 DNA reads TGTGCCAGCAGGCCAACCCTGAGCTCCTACGAGCAGTACTTC. As protein: CASRPTLSSYEQYF.

V and J are TRBV7-2 and TRBJ2-2; D remains unclear. CDR3 length: 13 residues. V lost 5 bases and J lost 6, with 10 bases in between. Germline CDR1 SGHTA, CDR2 FQGNSA. The CDR3 is CASSPVGPGELFF. As DNA, the CDR3 is TGTGCCAGCAGCCCGGTGGGTCCCGGGGAGCTGTTTTTT.

This clone turned up a few times. The genes are TRBV18 and TRBJ1-5; D remains ambiguous. This CDR3 region has 14 residues. Trimming stripped 2 bases from V and 4 bases from J, with 9 bases between. Germline CDR1 reads KGHSH; CDR2 reads LQKENI. The CDR3 DNA sequence: TGTGCCAGCTCACCATCGTTTTCAAATCAGCCCCAGCATTTT. This encodes CASSPSFSNQPQHF.

The J gene is TRBJ2-7, the V gene TRBV5-4; D is unresolved. The germline V gene has CDR1 SGHNT and CDR2 YYREEE (reference sequence). The CDR3 loop spans 13 amino acids. V dropped 3 bases and J dropped 3 bases, with 10 bases sitting between them. The CDR3 loop reads CASSWPDHYEQYF. DNA of the CDR3: TGTGCCAGCAGCTGGCCGGACCACTACGAGCAGTACTTC.

The V and J genes are TRBV19 and TRBJ2-7; 8 nucleotides align to TRBD1. J lost 3 bases, V lost 3 bases, and 7 bases had no gene match. Germline CDR1 and CDR2: LNHDA and SQIVND (reference sequence). The CDR3 spans 15 residues. CDR3 sequence reads: CASSIVGTGDYEQYF. CDR3 in DNA: TGTGCCAGTAGTATCGTCGGGACAGGAGACTACGAGCAGTACTTC. The whole variable domain, remainder taken from reference TRBV19 and TRBJ2-7, is DGGITQSPKYLFRKEGQNVTLSCEQNLNHDAMYWYRQDPGQGLRLIYYSQIVNDFQKGDIAEGYSVSREKKESFPLTVTSAQKNPTAFYLCASSIVGTGDYEQYFGPGTRLTVT.

The chain combines TRBV7-9 with TRBJ2-7; D not certain. The CDR3 covers 14 residues. Per germline, CDR1 SEHNR and CDR2 FQNEAQ (reference sequence). V lost 1 base, J lost 5 bases, and 12 bases lay in between. The CDR3 coding sequence is TGTGCCAGCAGCTTAGGGTGGGCTCGCAACGAGCAGTACTTC. The encoded protein is CASSLGWARNEQYF.